This T cell receptor (beta chain) was captured in a study of cytotoxic CD8 clonotypes in ibrutinib-treated CLL. Libraries were prepared by immunoSEQ multiplex PCR; TCRdb keeps only in-frame clonotypes and omits some of them. The sample consists of about 330,000 clones, 67% of them appearing once. This CDR3 is built from 13 residues. V lost 2 bases, J lost 2 bases, and 2 bases stayed unmatched. CDR1 is SQVTM, CDR2 ANQGSEA, per germline. The TCR was taken from a human donor with chronic lymphocytic leukemia. The chain links TRBV29-1 to TRBJ2-7, with 8 bases identical to TRBD2. This specimen consisted of PBMCs, obtained after 36 months of ibrutinib treatment. Here the CDR3 DNA reads TGCAGCGTTGAACTAGCGGGTGCCTACGAGCAGTACTTC. It encodes CSVELAGAYEQYF.